The text below deals with one T cell receptor (beta chain). This sample stems from a study of blood T cell repertoires in COVID-19. The overall study: T cells, B-cell-depleted T cells, or PBMCs supplied cDNA or gDNA.

Data came from immunoSEQ multiplex PCR; TCRdb stores just in-frame clones and leaves some out. There are over 200,000 clones in the sample; about four fifths occur only once, and roughly 8.7% lies in the top ten. V was shortened by 5 bases and J by 2 bases, with 16 bases between the two germline ends. CDR3 length: 17 amino acids. CDR1 and CDR2 (germline): MNHNY, SVGAGI (reference sequence). The origin of this receptor is a man in his forties with active or convalescent COVID-19. This chain connects TRBV6-6 to TRBJ2-6, with D perhaps TRBD1 (6 bases). Source material: peripheral blood. The CDR3 nucleotides are TGTGCCAGCAGTCCCCGGATGACAGGCGCTGGGGCCAACGTCCTGACTTTC. Translating gives CASSPRMTGAGANVLTF.